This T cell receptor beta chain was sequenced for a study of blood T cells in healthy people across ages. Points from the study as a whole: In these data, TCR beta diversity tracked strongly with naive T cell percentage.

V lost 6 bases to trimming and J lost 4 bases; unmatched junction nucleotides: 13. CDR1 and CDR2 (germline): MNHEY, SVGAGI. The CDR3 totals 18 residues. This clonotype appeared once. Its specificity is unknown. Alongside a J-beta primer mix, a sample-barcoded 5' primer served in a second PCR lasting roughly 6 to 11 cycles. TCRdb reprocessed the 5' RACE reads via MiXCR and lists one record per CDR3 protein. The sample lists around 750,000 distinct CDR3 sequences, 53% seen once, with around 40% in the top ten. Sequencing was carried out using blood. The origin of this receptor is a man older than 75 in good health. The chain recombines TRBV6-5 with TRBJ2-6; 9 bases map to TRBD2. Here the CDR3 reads CASSYRGGLASGANVLTF. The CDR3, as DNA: TGTGCCAGCAGCTACAGGGGCGGACTAGCGAGCGGGGCCAACGTCCTGACTTTC.